This entry lists 24 T cell receptor beta chains sequenced from one sample in a study of shared clonotypes between healthy human individuals. Libraries were prepared by immunoSEQ multiplex PCR; TCRdb keeps only in-frame clonotypes and omits some of them. Of more than 2 million clones in the sample, about 95% were seen once. Sequenced material: naive CD4+ T cells sorted from blood. Subset reported: CD45RA+ positively selected. The receptors were sampled from a man younger than 35 in good health.

J is TRBJ1-2 and V is TRBV6-1; D may be TRBD1 (6 bases). Deletions cut 5 bases from V and 2 bases from J, with 12 bases between. In germline, CDR1 is MNHNS, CDR2 SASEGT. This CDR3 has 14 amino acids. The CDR3 loop reads CASSHTGNNYGYTF. DNA of the CDR3: TGTGCCAGCAGTCATACAGGGAACAACTATGGCTACACCTTC.

A note on this clone: The same CDR3 arises from other DNA sequences in this sample as well. V is TRBV5-1 and J is TRBJ2-5; the match to TRBD1 covers 9 bases. Trimming at V came to 4 bases and at J to 2 bases, leaving 3 bases not matched to a gene. The germline V gene has CDR1 SGHRS and CDR2 YFSETQ. The CDR3 is 14 residues long. Written as DNA, the CDR3 is TGCGCCAGCAGCGGTGGGACAGGGCAAGAGACCCAGTACTTC. This translates into CASSGGTGQETQYF.

The chain combines TRBV10-3 with TRBJ2-7; TRBD1 matches 11 bases. Germline V gene sequence: CDR1 ENHRY, CDR2 SYGVKD. The length of the CDR3 is 16 residues. V was pared by 0 bases and J by 6 bases, with 7 bases of the junction left unmatched. CDR3 sequence reads: CAISESRIGTGGEQYF. CDR3 bases: TGTGCCATCAGTGAGTCGCGAATTGGGACAGGGGGCGAGCAGTACTTC.

This clone came up many times. CDR3 amino acids: CASSIDRDRSYGYTF. The CDR3 bases are TGTGCCAGTAGTATAGATCGGGACAGGTCCTATGGCTACACCTTC. The chain joins TRBV19 to TRBJ1-2, with 8 bases lining up with TRBD1. CDR3 size: 15 residues. V lost 0 bases and J lost 4; bases outside the gene matches: 4. Looked up from germline, CDR1 is LNHDA and CDR2 is SQIVND (reference sequence).

This chain joins TRBV25-1 and TRBJ2-2, with TRBD1 matching 8 bases. This CDR3 comprises 15 residues. CDR1 and CDR2 (germline): MGHDK, SYGVNS. The junction had 3 bases not matched to a gene; V was cut back by 6 bases and J by 0 bases. The CDR3 loop is CASRRGQANTGELFF. CDR3 DNA sequence: TGTGCCAGCAGGAGGGGACAGGCGAACACCGGGGAGCTGTTTTTT.

Concerning this clone: Other nucleotide sequences from this sample produce the same CDR3. The chain uses TRBV29-1 and TRBJ2-7; D gene uncertain. From germline, CDR1 is SQVTM and CDR2 ANQGSEA. V dropped 6 bases and J dropped 0 bases, with 12 bases sitting between them. The CDR3 consists of 13 residues. CDR3 sequence (DNA): TGCAGCGTAGGGCCGCGGCTCTCCTACGAGCAGTACTTC. As protein: CSVGPRLSYEQYF.

The J gene is TRBJ2-7, the V gene TRBV7-3; D remains unclear. Germline V gene sequence: CDR1 SGHTA, CDR2 FQGTGA. V was clipped by 1 base and J by 5 bases, with 9 bases between them. CDR3 length: 13 amino acids. The CDR3 loop reads CASSLSGLDEQYF. CDR3 nucleotide sequence: TGTGCCAGCAGCTTAAGTGGGTTAGACGAGCAGTACTTC.

The chain is built from TRBV5-1 and TRBJ1-1, with unresolved D. The CDR3 is made up of 16 amino acids. In germline, CDR1 is SGHRS, CDR2 YFSETQ. V lost 2 bases and J lost 0, with 14 bases in between. CDR3 DNA: TGCGCCAGCAGCTTTATGTCAACTCCTTTGAACACTGAAGCTTTCTTT. Translated: CASSFMSTPLNTEAFF.

With regard to this clone: The same CDR3 can be traced to other DNA sequences in this sample. This sequence joins TRBV18 and TRBJ2-1; D gene ambiguous. Germline values: CDR1 KGHSH, CDR2 LQKENI. Trimming took off 6 bases at V and 7 bases at J, with 10 bases between the two ends. The CDR3 is 12 residues long. The CDR3 DNA follows: TGTGCCAGCTCCCCAGGATCTAATGAGCAGTTCTTC. Amino acid sequence: CASSPGSNEQFF.

The V and J genes are TRBV19 and TRBJ1-5, with TRBD1 matching over 8 bases. The CDR3 is 16 residues long. V shed 5 bases and J 1 base; nucleotides not matched to a gene: 7. Germline values: CDR1 LNHDA, CDR2 SQIVND (reference sequence). The CDR3 here is CASSVQGARSNQPQHF. The CDR3 DNA is TGTGCCAGTAGTGTCCAGGGGGCGAGGAGCAATCAGCCCCAGCATTTT.

J is TRBJ1-1 and V is TRBV30; D unresolved. Trimming left V 4 bases short and J 10 bases short, with 19 bases between. The CDR3 length is 13 residues. Per germline, CDR1 GTSNPN and CDR2 SVGIG (reference sequence). The CDR3 protein is CAWILDPRWGAFF. The CDR3 region has the DNA TGTGCCTGGATCCTGGATCCAAGATGGGGAGCTTTCTTT.

A word on this clone: The same CDR3 also results from other DNA sequences found in this sample. The chain employs TRBV7-2 and TRBJ2-5, with D possibly being TRBD2 (5 bases). The CDR3 sequence is 14 residues long. V was pared by 1 base and J by 5 bases, with 11 bases between. From germline, CDR1 is SGHTA and CDR2 FQGNSA. CDR3 sequence: CASSLGGSAETQYF. CDR3 DNA: TGTGCCAGCAGCTTAGGAGGTAGCGCGGAGACCCAGTACTTC.

The V gene is TRBV15, the J gene TRBJ1-2, with a weak D call TRBD1 (5 bases). The germline gives CDR1 LNHNV, CDR2 YYDKDF (reference sequence). V was trimmed by 5 bases and J by 4 bases, leaving 23 bases between them. The CDR3 extends over 17 amino acids. Written as DNA, the CDR3 is TGTGCCACCAGCTGGGGGGGTCGGGCAGTTTCAAGCTATGGCTACACCTTC. This sequence encodes CATSWGGRAVSSYGYTF. Full variable domain (rest looked up from reference TRBV15 and TRBJ1-2): DAMVIQNPRYQVTQFGKPVTLSCSQTLNHNVMYWYQQKSSQAPKLLFHYYDKDFNNEADTPDNFQSRRPNTSFCFLDIRSPGLGDTAMYLCATSWGGRAVSSYGYTFGSGTRLTVV.

V and J are TRBV5-4 and TRBJ1-3; 9 bases map to TRBD1. With 5 bases clipped from V and 2 bases from J, the junction kept 5 bases outside the gene matches. From germline, CDR1 is SGHNT and CDR2 YYREEE (reference sequence). The length of the CDR3 is 15 residues. In nucleotides, the CDR3 is TGTGCCAGCAGTTTACAGGGGGCGGCTGGAAACACCATATATTTT. Translating it yields CASSLQGAAGNTIYF.

The genes are TRBV2 and TRBJ1-5; TRBD1 matches at 8 bases. The CDR3 length is 14 residues. J gave up 2 bases and V 9 bases, and 6 bases lay outside the gene matches. Germline V lookup: CDR1 SNHLY, CDR2 FYNNEI. In nucleotides, the CDR3 is TGTGCCAGTGGACAGGGATTCGGCAATCAGCCCCAGCATTTT. Its protein product is CASGQGFGNQPQHF.

The chain links TRBV11-2 to TRBJ1-2; TRBD1 might be the D (5 bases). The V and J ends lost 4 bases and 6 bases respectively, with 9 bases between them. The germline CDR1 and CDR2 sequences are SGHAT and FQNNGV. There are 12 residues in the CDR3. The CDR3 region is CASSWRGDGYTF. CDR3 nucleotides: TGTGCCAGCAGCTGGCGGGGGGATGGCTACACCTTC.

With regard to this clone: Just one base apart from a much larger clone, this may be a read error. Other nucleotide sequences from this sample produce the same CDR3. This chain uses TRBV18 with TRBJ1-2, with 8 bases fitting TRBD1. The CDR3 runs to 13 residues. CDR1 and CDR2 from the germline V gene are KGHSH and LQKENI. After removal of 3 bases from V and 6 bases from J, the junction contained 3 bases not matched to a gene. CDR3 sequence (DNA): TGTGCCAGCTCACCGGACAGGGTGGATGGCTACACCTTC. Translated: CASSPDRVDGYTF.

The genes are TRBV5-1 and TRBJ2-3; TRBD2 aligns across 10 bases. The CDR3 length is 15 residues. Trimming removed 1 base from V and 3 bases from J; junction bases left unmatched: 2. Germline V CDR1 and CDR2: SGHRS, YFSETQ. The CDR3 sequence: CASSLSTSGTDTQYF. As DNA, the CDR3 is TGCGCCAGCAGCTTGTCGACTAGCGGGACAGATACGCAGTATTTT.

This clone has a single count. V usage is TRBV5-5 and J usage is TRBJ2-2; 9 bases agree with TRBD2. V gave up 4 bases and J gave up 7 bases; unmatched junction bases: 8. The V gene's germline CDR1 is SGHKS and CDR2 YYEKEE (reference sequence). The CDR3 is 15 amino acids. The CDR3 reads CASSGAREGRGELFF. Written as DNA, the CDR3 is TGTGCCAGCAGCGGAGCGCGGGAGGGCCGCGGGGAGCTGTTTTTT.

The genes are TRBV4-3 and TRBJ2-7; 12 positions match TRBD2. From germline, CDR1 is LGHNA and CDR2 YSLEER. CDR3 length: 16 residues. The junction had 7 bases not matched to a gene; V was cut back by 1 base and J by 6 bases. CDR3 in amino acids: CASSQAWTSGTGEQYF. The CDR3 region has the DNA TGCGCCAGCAGCCAAGCCTGGACTAGCGGGACAGGCGAGCAGTACTTC.

The rearrangement links TRBV6-5 to TRBJ2-1; TRBD2 matches 10 bases. Germline V gene lookup returns CDR1 MNHEY and CDR2 SVGAGI. V was clipped by 5 bases and J by 6 bases; unmatched bases: 7. The CDR3 spans 15 residues. The CDR3 protein is CASSRGLAATNEQFF. The CDR3 DNA sequence: TGTGCCAGCAGTCGAGGACTAGCGGCCACCAATGAGCAGTTCTTC.

The rearrangement links TRBV27 to TRBJ2-7; 8 bases agree with TRBD1. Losses at the gene ends were 2 bases for V and 5 bases for J; bases not matched to a gene: 8. Germline values: CDR1 MNHEY, CDR2 SMNVEV (reference sequence). The CDR3 contains 15 residues. The CDR3 region is CASSLGTGMSNEQYF. CDR3 in DNA: TGTGCCAGCAGTTTAGGGACAGGCATGAGCAACGAGCAGTACTTC.

This rearrangement joins TRBV14 to TRBJ1-2, with 9 bases aligning to TRBD1. CDR3 length: 14 amino acids. Germline V CDR1 and CDR2: SGHDN, FVKESK. V trimming: 6 bases; J trimming: 8 bases; junction bases outside the gene matches: 10. CDR3 region: CASSRFRTGEGYTF. Written as DNA, the CDR3 is TGTGCCAGCAGTCGTTTTCGGACAGGGGAAGGCTACACCTTC.

The DNA of the CDR3 is TGTGCCACCAGCGGCGTAGGGGGAAACGAGCAGTACTTC. Amino acids: CATSGVGGNEQYF. The chain is built from TRBV15 and TRBJ2-7; a possible D gene is TRBD1 (6 bases). Trimming stripped 5 bases from V and 5 bases from J, with 13 bases between. CDR3 size: 13 residues. CDR1 is LNHNV, CDR2 YYDKDF, per germline (reference sequence).